Listed below are T cell receptor beta chains from one sample, sequenced in a study of immune evolution from preneoplasia to lung adenocarcinoma. Generated by immunoSEQ multiplex PCR, the TCRdb table keeps only in-frame clones and is missing some. Of about 6,300 clones listed, more than 70% are singletons. Material: FFPE minimally invasive lung adenocarcinoma tissue. The receptors were sampled from a person aged 65 to 79 with lung adenocarcinoma. The CDR3 runs from the conserved cysteine through the conserved F or W. The order of the fields is D gene, V gene, J gene, clone size, CDR3 DNA, CDR3 protein. D genes are given only for firm matches. Clone size is stated in some rows and not others, as once, few, many or a class when expanded.

d_gene: TRBD2
v_gene: TRBV5-4
j_gene: TRBJ2-5
abundance: .
CDR3nt: TGTGCCAGCAGCCAAGGTCCCCGGGGGGTCGAGACCCAGTACTTC
CDR3aa: CASSQGPRGVETQYF

d_gene: TRBD2
v_gene: TRBV6-5
j_gene: TRBJ2-4
abundance: .
CDR3nt: TGTGCCAGCAGTTACTCCGGGAGGGGAAACATTCAGTACTTC
CDR3aa: CASSYSGRGNIQYF

d_gene: TRBD1
v_gene: TRBV2
j_gene: TRBJ2-7
abundance: .
CDR3nt: TGTGCCAGCAATAAGGGACAGACCTACGAGCAGTACTTC
CDR3aa: CASNKGQTYEQYF

d_gene: TRBD2
v_gene: TRBV7-8
j_gene: TRBJ2-3
abundance: .
CDR3nt: TGTGCCAGCAGCTTAGGGGTGGGAGCGGGGGGCGGTATAGATACGCAGTATTTT
CDR3aa: CASSLGVGAGGGIDTQYF

d_gene: TRBD2
v_gene: TRBV7-2
j_gene: TRBJ2-7
abundance: .
CDR3nt: TGTGCCAGCAGCTTACAAGCGGGAGCCAACGAGCAGTACTTC
CDR3aa: CASSLQAGANEQYF

d_gene: TRBD1
v_gene: TRBV19
j_gene: TRBJ2-3
abundance: .
CDR3nt: TGTGCCAGTGCGAAGGGGACAGGGCGGGGGGATACGCAGTATTTT
CDR3aa: CASAKGTGRGDTQYF

d_gene: .
v_gene: TRBV6-1
j_gene: TRBJ1-2
abundance: .
CDR3nt: TGTGCCAGCAGCCTAGACAACACCTATGGCTACACCTTC
CDR3aa: CASSLDNTYGYTF

d_gene: TRBD1
v_gene: TRBV7-2
j_gene: TRBJ1-2
abundance: few
CDR3nt: TGTGCCAGCACCCTTGACAGGGGATACCATGGCTACACCTTC
CDR3aa: CASTLDRGYHGYTF

d_gene: .
v_gene: TRBV6-1
j_gene: TRBJ2-3
abundance: once
CDR3nt: TGTGCCAGCAGTGTCATCGCCTGGGACGGTGAGGCAGATACGCAGTATTTT
CDR3aa: CASSVIAWDGEADTQYF

d_gene: .
v_gene: TRBV6-1
j_gene: TRBJ2-2
abundance: .
CDR3nt: TGTGCCAGCAGACCCGGAGGGCCGGACACCGGGGAGCTGTTTTTT
CDR3aa: CASRPGGPDTGELFF

d_gene: TRBD2
v_gene: TRBV13
j_gene: TRBJ2-7
abundance: .
CDR3nt: TGTGCCAGCAGCTCCTCTAGCGGGAGTGGGGACGAGCAGTACTTC
CDR3aa: CASSSSSGSGDEQYF

d_gene: .
v_gene: TRBV29-1
j_gene: TRBJ2-7
abundance: once
CDR3nt: TGCAGCGCGTCGACAGACTACGAGCAGTACTTC
CDR3aa: CSASTDYEQYF

d_gene: TRBD2
v_gene: TRBV25-1
j_gene: TRBJ2-5
abundance: .
CDR3nt: TGTGCCAGCTCCCCGTCCTACGGGACTAGCGGTCCGGTGGCCCAGTACTTC
CDR3aa: CASSPSYGTSGPVAQYF

d_gene: TRBD1
v_gene: TRBV4-2
j_gene: TRBJ2-1
abundance: few
CDR3nt: TGTGCCAGCAGCCAAACGGACAGGGGCCTCGAACCTGAGCAGTTCTTC
CDR3aa: CASSQTDRGLEPEQFF

d_gene: .
v_gene: TRBV6-6
j_gene: TRBJ2-5
abundance: .
CDR3nt: TGTGCCAGCAGTTTACGGGAACTCCAAGAGACCCAGTACTTC
CDR3aa: CASSLRELQETQYF

d_gene: .
v_gene: TRBV9
j_gene: TRBJ2-7
abundance: .
CDR3nt: TGTGCCAGCAGCGTAGATGAGGGGTACGGCTACGAGCAGTACTTC
CDR3aa: CASSVDEGYGYEQYF

d_gene: .
v_gene: TRBV11-2
j_gene: TRBJ2-3
abundance: once
CDR3nt: TGTGCCAGCACCATCGGGGATACGCAGTATTTT
CDR3aa: CASTIGDTQYF

d_gene: .
v_gene: TRBV4-2
j_gene: TRBJ1-4
abundance: large
CDR3nt: TGTGCCAGCAGCCCGGGAGCAACTAATGAAAAACTGTTTTTT
CDR3aa: CASSPGATNEKLFF

d_gene: TRBD1
v_gene: TRBV18
j_gene: TRBJ2-6
abundance: .
CDR3nt: TGTGCCAGCTCACCCCGACGCCGGGACAGAACCTCTGGGGCCAACGTCCTGACTTTC
CDR3aa: CASSPRRRDRTSGANVLTF

d_gene: .
v_gene: TRBV27
j_gene: TRBJ2-7
abundance: .
CDR3nt: TGTGCCAGCAGTTTAAGAGGACCGGGGACAAGCTACTACGAGCAGTACTTC
CDR3aa: CASSLRGPGTSYYEQYF

d_gene: TRBD2
v_gene: TRBV28
j_gene: TRBJ2-1
abundance: .
CDR3nt: TGTGCCAGCAGTCTGCTAGCGGATTATCGAAATGAGCAGTTCTTC
CDR3aa: CASSLLADYRNEQFF

d_gene: .
v_gene: TRBV7-9
j_gene: TRBJ2-3
abundance: few
CDR3nt: TGTGCCAGCAGCTTACTCCGGCTAGCCTCTAGCACAGATACGCAGTATTTT
CDR3aa: CASSLLRLASSTDTQYF

d_gene: TRBD1
v_gene: TRBV7-9
j_gene: TRBJ2-1
abundance: .
CDR3nt: TGTGCCAGCAGCGCTAGGGGGCACCACAATGAGCAGTTCTTC
CDR3aa: CASSARGHHNEQFF

d_gene: TRBD1
v_gene: TRBV27
j_gene: TRBJ1-4
abundance: few
CDR3nt: TGTGCCAGTAAACCTGCAGGGGGTGAAAAACTGTTTTTT
CDR3aa: CASKPAGGEKLFF

d_gene: TRBD2
v_gene: TRBV28
j_gene: TRBJ2-3
abundance: .
CDR3nt: TGTGCCAGCAGCGGCGGACTAGCGGGAGGGCCAGGTACGCAGTATTTT
CDR3aa: CASSGGLAGGPGTQYF

d_gene: TRBD1
v_gene: TRBV15
j_gene: TRBJ1-1
abundance: .
CDR3nt: TGTGCCACCAGCAGTTACCCGGGACAGGGGGATGGGGGCACTGAAGCTTTCTTT
CDR3aa: CATSSYPGQGDGGTEAFF

d_gene: .
v_gene: TRBV5-1
j_gene: TRBJ2-5
abundance: .
CDR3nt: TGCGCCAGCAGCAGGTCAGACCAAGAGACCCAGTACTTC
CDR3aa: CASSRSDQETQYF

d_gene: .
v_gene: TRBV7-2
j_gene: TRBJ2-1
abundance: .
CDR3nt: TGTGCCAGCAGCTTAGATATCCTAGCATACAATGAGCAGTTCTTC
CDR3aa: CASSLDILAYNEQFF

d_gene: .
v_gene: TRBV9
j_gene: TRBJ2-1
abundance: .
CDR3nt: TGTGCCAGCAGAACAGGACTGGACTCCTACAATGAGCAGTTCTTC
CDR3aa: CASRTGLDSYNEQFF

d_gene: TRBD2
v_gene: TRBV9
j_gene: TRBJ2-1
abundance: .
CDR3nt: TGTGCCAGCAGCGAGACTAGCGGGAAGGGTGAGCAGTTCTTC
CDR3aa: CASSETSGKGEQFF

d_gene: .
v_gene: TRBV2
j_gene: TRBJ2-1
abundance: few
CDR3nt: TGTGCCTCGGACCGAGCGCAAGATGAGCAGTTCTTC
CDR3aa: CASDRAQDEQFF

d_gene: TRBD1
v_gene: TRBV7-9
j_gene: TRBJ2-5
abundance: .
CDR3nt: TGTGCCAGCAGCTCCGGGACAGCTAAAGAGACCCAGTACTTC
CDR3aa: CASSSGTAKETQYF

d_gene: .
v_gene: TRBV5-1
j_gene: TRBJ2-1
abundance: .
CDR3nt: TGCGCCAGCAGCTTACTCCCCAATGAGCAGTTCTTC
CDR3aa: CASSLLPNEQFF

d_gene: .
v_gene: TRBV11-2
j_gene: TRBJ2-7
abundance: .
CDR3nt: TGTGCCAGCAGCTTAGGGCCCAGATACTACGAGCAGTACTTC
CDR3aa: CASSLGPRYYEQYF

d_gene: .
v_gene: TRBV11-2
j_gene: TRBJ1-2
abundance: .
CDR3nt: TGTGCCAGCAGCCGTACATGGTACTATGGCTACACCTTC
CDR3aa: CASSRTWYYGYTF

d_gene: TRBD1
v_gene: TRBV9
j_gene: TRBJ2-7
abundance: .
CDR3nt: TGTGCCAGCAGCAGATCTGACAGGGCCTACGAGCAGTACTTC
CDR3aa: CASSRSDRAYEQYF

d_gene: TRBD1
v_gene: TRBV5-4
j_gene: TRBJ2-7
abundance: .
CDR3nt: TGTGCCATCAGACAGGGCCCTACCTACGAGCAGTACTTC
CDR3aa: CAIRQGPTYEQYF

d_gene: TRBD1
v_gene: TRBV7-9
j_gene: TRBJ1-1
abundance: once
CDR3nt: TGTGCCAGCAGCCCCCGGACAGGGAAGGCTTTCTTT
CDR3aa: CASSPRTGKAFF

d_gene: .
v_gene: TRBV9
j_gene: TRBJ1-2
abundance: .
CDR3nt: TGTGCCAGCAGCGTAGAGGTCTTGGACTATGGCTACACCTTC
CDR3aa: CASSVEVLDYGYTF

d_gene: .
v_gene: TRBV6-1
j_gene: TRBJ2-3
abundance: once
CDR3nt: TGTGCCAGCAGTGAATATTTCCTGTCTAGCACAGATACGCAGTATTTT
CDR3aa: CASSEYFLSSTDTQYF

d_gene: .
v_gene: TRBV7-2
j_gene: TRBJ2-3
abundance: .
CDR3nt: TGTGCCAGCAGCTTAGGTCCGGACAGCACAGATACGCAGTATTTT
CDR3aa: CASSLGPDSTDTQYF

d_gene: TRBD2
v_gene: TRBV2
j_gene: TRBJ2-5
abundance: .
CDR3nt: TGTGCCAGCAGTGAAGCGACTGGGAGGGCAGGGTATGAGACCCAGTACTTC
CDR3aa: CASSEATGRAGYETQYF

d_gene: .
v_gene: TRBV7-2
j_gene: TRBJ2-1
abundance: .
CDR3nt: TGTGCCAGCAGCTTATATGGAGGGGGCAATGAGCAGTTCTTC
CDR3aa: CASSLYGGGNEQFF

d_gene: TRBD1
v_gene: TRBV6-6
j_gene: TRBJ1-6
abundance: .
CDR3nt: TGTGCCAGCAGACAGGGGGCTAGCTCACCCCTCCACTTT
CDR3aa: CASRQGASSPLHF

d_gene: .
v_gene: TRBV7-8
j_gene: TRBJ1-5
abundance: .
CDR3nt: TGTGCCAGCAGCTCAATCCCTGGATCGCCCCAGCATTTT
CDR3aa: CASSSIPGSPQHF

d_gene: TRBD1
v_gene: TRBV9
j_gene: TRBJ2-6
abundance: .
CDR3nt: TGTGCCAGCAGCGTAGCTTCAAGGGACAGCTACTCTGGGGCCAACGTCCTGACTTTC
CDR3aa: CASSVASRDSYSGANVLTF

d_gene: TRBD2
v_gene: TRBV11-1
j_gene: TRBJ2-1
abundance: .
CDR3nt: TGTGCCAGCAGCCGGACTAGCGGAGCTCTTTACAATGAGCAGTTCTTC
CDR3aa: CASSRTSGALYNEQFF

d_gene: .
v_gene: TRBV7-9
j_gene: TRBJ1-1
abundance: .
CDR3nt: TGTGCCAGCAGCTTAGGGGGCCCGAACACTGAAGCTTTCTTT
CDR3aa: CASSLGGPNTEAFF

d_gene: .
v_gene: TRBV19
j_gene: TRBJ1-1
abundance: .
CDR3nt: TGTGCCAGTAGTATCACCCAGATCACTGAAGCTTTCTTT
CDR3aa: CASSITQITEAFF

d_gene: .
v_gene: TRBV7-7
j_gene: TRBJ2-5
abundance: .
CDR3nt: TGTGCTAGCAGCTTAAATCTTCAGGACTGGACCCAGTACTTC
CDR3aa: CASSLNLQDWTQYF

d_gene: .
v_gene: TRBV27
j_gene: TRBJ2-1
abundance: .
CDR3nt: TGTGCCAGCAGTTTGTCTAGCGAGCACAATGAGCAGTTCTTC
CDR3aa: CASSLSSEHNEQFF

d_gene: .
v_gene: TRBV7-2
j_gene: TRBJ1-5
abundance: .
CDR3nt: TGTGCCAGCAGCTACGGGGGGGACCGCCGCAATCAGCCCCAGCATTTT
CDR3aa: CASSYGGDRRNQPQHF

d_gene: TRBD1
v_gene: TRBV7-2
j_gene: TRBJ1-1
abundance: .
CDR3nt: TGTGCCAGCAGCCTTGCCGGGACAGAAAGGAGTGAGTCTTTCTTT
CDR3aa: CASSLAGTERSESFF

d_gene: .
v_gene: TRBV30
j_gene: TRBJ2-2
abundance: .
CDR3nt: TGTGCCTGGGGAGGCCGGGAGCTGTTTTTT
CDR3aa: CAWGGRELFF

d_gene: TRBD2
v_gene: TRBV29-1
j_gene: TRBJ2-3
abundance: .
CDR3nt: TGCAGCGTTCCTCCGACTAGCGGGAGAACAGATACGCAGTATTTT
CDR3aa: CSVPPTSGRTDTQYF

d_gene: .
v_gene: TRBV7-2
j_gene: TRBJ1-2
abundance: .
CDR3nt: TGTGCCAGCAGCTCAGCACCGTCGGGGGGCCGTGGCTACACCTTC
CDR3aa: CASSSAPSGGRGYTF